This record concerns one TCR beta chain sequence. Its target is unknown. This specimen belongs to a study of OX40 agonist ivuxolimab in advanced cancers. Study-level information: Patients undergoing dose escalation presented with hepatocellular carcinoma, melanoma, renal cell or head and neck cancer.

Findings and limits, study-wide: CD8+ T cells averaged more expanded clones than CD4+. Clones of CD4+ and CD8+ blood T cells grew by week 6 at doses of 0.1 to 3.0 mg/kg. In the expanded peripheral T cells, antigen specificity was never determined.

Some clones are missing from TCRdb's copy, which holds only in-frame ones; the method was immunoSEQ multiplex PCR. Among 50,000 to 65,000 clones listed, about nine tenths were seen once. The sequence derives from an adult with an advanced solid tumor such as melanoma, head and neck, liver or kidney cancer. Sequencing was performed on CD4+ or CD8+ T cells sorted from blood, taken in a trial of the OX40 agonist ivuxolimab.

For the CDR3, the DNA is TGTGCCAGCAGTTCCCCGTTAGGGGGGACCCAGTACTTC. Translating it yields CASSSPLGGTQYF. The chain employs TRBV28 and TRBJ2-5, with a weak D call TRBD1 (6 bases). Between the trimmed V and J ends, which lost 4 bases and 7 bases, there was a span of 13 bases. CDR3 length: 13 amino acids. Germline CDR1 is MDHEN and CDR2 is SYDVKM.